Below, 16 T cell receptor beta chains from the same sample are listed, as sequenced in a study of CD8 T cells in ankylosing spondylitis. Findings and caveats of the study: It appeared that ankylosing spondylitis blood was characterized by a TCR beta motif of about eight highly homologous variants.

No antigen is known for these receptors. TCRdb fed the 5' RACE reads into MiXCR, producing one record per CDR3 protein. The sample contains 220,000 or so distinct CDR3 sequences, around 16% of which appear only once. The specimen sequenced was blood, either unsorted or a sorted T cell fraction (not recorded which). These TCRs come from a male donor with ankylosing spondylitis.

The CDR3 sequence is CASNYPQSSTDTQYF. The CDR3 nucleotides are TGTGCCAGCAACTACCCGCAGTCCAGCACAGATACGCAGTATTTT. The V call is TRBV6-2 or TRBV6-3, the J call TRBJ2-3; D is unresolved. The CDR3 has 15 residues. Germline V CDR1 and CDR2: MNHEY, SVGEGT. Trimming stripped 7 bases from V and 0 bases from J, with 14 bases between.

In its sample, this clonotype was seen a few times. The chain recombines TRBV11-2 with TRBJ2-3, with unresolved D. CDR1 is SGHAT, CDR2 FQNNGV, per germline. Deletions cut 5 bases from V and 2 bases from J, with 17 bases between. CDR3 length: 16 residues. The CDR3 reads CASSPLRVDHTDTQYF. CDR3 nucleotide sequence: TGTGCCAGCAGCCCCCTTAGAGTAGACCACACAGATACGCAGTATTTT.

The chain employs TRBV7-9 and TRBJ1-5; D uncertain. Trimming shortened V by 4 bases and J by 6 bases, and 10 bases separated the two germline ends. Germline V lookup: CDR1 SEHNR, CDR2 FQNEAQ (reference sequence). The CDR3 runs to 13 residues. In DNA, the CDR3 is TGTGCCAGCAGCTCGACCTTCGGTCAGCCCCAGCATTTT. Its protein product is CASSSTFGQPQHF.

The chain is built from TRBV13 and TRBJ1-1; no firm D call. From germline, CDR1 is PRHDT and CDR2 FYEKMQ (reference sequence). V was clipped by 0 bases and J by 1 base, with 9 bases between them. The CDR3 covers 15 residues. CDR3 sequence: CASSLGGPGNTEAFF. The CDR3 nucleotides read TGTGCCAGCAGCTTAGGAGGGCCAGGGAACACTGAAGCTTTCTTT.

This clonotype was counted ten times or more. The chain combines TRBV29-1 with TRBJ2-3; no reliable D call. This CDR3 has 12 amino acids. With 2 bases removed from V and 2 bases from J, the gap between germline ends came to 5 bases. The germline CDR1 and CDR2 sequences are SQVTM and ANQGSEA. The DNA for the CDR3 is TGCAGCGTTGAACCAGACACAGATACGCAGTATTTT. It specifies CSVEPDTDTQYF.

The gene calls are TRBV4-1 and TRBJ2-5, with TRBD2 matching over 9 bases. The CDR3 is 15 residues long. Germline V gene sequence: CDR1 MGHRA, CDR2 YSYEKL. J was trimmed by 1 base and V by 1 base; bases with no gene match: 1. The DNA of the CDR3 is TGCGCCAGCAGCCAAGGGACTAGCGCCCAAGAGACCCAGTACTTC. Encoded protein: CASSQGTSAQETQYF.

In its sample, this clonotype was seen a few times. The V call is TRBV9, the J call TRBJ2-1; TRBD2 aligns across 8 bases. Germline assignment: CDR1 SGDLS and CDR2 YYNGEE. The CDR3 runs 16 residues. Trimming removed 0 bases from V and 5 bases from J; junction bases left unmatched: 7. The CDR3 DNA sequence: TGTGCCAGCAGCGTAGATGGCGGGGGGCCGCACAATGAGCAGTTCTTC. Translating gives CASSVDGGGPHNEQFF.

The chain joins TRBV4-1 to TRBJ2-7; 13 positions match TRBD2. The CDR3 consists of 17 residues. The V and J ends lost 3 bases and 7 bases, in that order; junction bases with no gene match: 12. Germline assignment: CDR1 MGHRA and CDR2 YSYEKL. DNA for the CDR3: TGCGCCAGCAGCCACCGGACAGGGACTAGCGGGGTAGATGAGCAGTACTTC. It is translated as CASSHRTGTSGVDEQYF.

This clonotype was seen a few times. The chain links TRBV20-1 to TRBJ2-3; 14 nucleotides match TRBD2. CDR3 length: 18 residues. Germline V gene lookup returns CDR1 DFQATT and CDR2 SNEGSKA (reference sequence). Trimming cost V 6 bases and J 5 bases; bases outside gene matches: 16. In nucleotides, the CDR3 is TGCAGTGCCGGCACCGGGACAGGGACTAGCGGGAGCGGAGATACGCAGTATTTT. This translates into CSAGTGTGTSGSGDTQYF.

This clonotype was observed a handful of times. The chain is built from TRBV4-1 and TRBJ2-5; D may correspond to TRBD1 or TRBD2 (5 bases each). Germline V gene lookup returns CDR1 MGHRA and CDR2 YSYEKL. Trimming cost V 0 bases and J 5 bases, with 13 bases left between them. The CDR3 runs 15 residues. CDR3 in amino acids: CASSQEEQGGETQYF. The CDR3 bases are TGCGCCAGCAGCCAAGAGGAGCAGGGCGGGGAGACCCAGTACTTC.

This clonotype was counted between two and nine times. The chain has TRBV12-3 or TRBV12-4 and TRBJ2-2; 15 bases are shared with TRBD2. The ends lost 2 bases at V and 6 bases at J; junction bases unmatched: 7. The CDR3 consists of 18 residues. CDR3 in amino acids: CASSLIGLAGGQAGELFF. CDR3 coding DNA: TGTGCCAGCAGTTTAATCGGACTAGCGGGGGGGCAGGCCGGGGAGCTGTTTTTT.

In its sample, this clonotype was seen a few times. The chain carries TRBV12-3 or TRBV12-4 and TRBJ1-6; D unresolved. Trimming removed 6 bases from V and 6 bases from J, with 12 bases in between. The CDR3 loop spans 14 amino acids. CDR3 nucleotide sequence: TGTGCCAGCAGCGGAGACATAGTTAATTCACCCCTCCACTTT. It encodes CASSGDIVNSPLHF.

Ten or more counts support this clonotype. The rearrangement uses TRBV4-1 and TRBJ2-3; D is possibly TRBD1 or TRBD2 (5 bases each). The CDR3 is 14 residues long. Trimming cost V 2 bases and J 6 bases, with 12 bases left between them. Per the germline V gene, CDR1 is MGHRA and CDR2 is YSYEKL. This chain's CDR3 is CASSQTRGSDTQYF. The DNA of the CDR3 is TGCGCCAGCAGCCAAACTAGGGGTTCCGATACGCAGTATTTT.

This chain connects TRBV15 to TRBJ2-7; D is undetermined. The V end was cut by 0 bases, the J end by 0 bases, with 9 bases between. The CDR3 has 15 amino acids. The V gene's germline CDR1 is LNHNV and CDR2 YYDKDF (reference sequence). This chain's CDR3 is CATSRDYDSSYEQYF. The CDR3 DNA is TGTGCCACCAGCAGAGATTACGACTCCTCCTACGAGCAGTACTTC.

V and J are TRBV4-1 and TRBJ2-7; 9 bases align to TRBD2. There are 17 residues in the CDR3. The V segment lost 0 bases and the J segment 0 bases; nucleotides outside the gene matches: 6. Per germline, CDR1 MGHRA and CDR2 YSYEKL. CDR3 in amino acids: CASSQDSGGPASYEQYF. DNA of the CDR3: TGCGCCAGCAGCCAAGACAGCGGGGGGCCTGCCTCCTACGAGCAGTACTTC.

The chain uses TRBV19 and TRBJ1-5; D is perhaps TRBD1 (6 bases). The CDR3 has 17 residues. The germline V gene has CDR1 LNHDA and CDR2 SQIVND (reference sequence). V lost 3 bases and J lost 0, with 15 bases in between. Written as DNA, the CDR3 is TGTGCCAGTAGTATCATGGGCAGGGGATCTAGCAATCAGCCCCAGCATTTT. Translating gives CASSIMGRGSSNQPQHF.